These 18 T cell receptor beta chains originate from one sample sequenced in a study of T cells in women clearing cervical HPV infection. Using immunoSEQ multiplex PCR, the repertoire was profiled, and TCRdb retains in-frame clones only, with some absent. The sample has about 48,000 clones; the top ten hold 1.5% to 2%. The sample consisted of blood buffy coat. The receptors derive from a woman between 18 and 70 years old with a cervical HPV16 infection that either progressed to CIN3+ or cleared (not recorded which).

The CDR3 DNA, read in part, is TGTGCCAGCAGCCCCGACAGCCATAATTCACCC. This translates into CASSPDSHNSP. The entire CDR3 protein reads CASSPDSHNSPLHF. This rearrangement joins TRBV7-9 to TRBJ1-6, with a tentative D call TRBD1 (5 bases). The CDR3 end is not reached by the read, which stops 3 residues before it; the germline J gene fills it in. The CDR3 is made up of 14 amino acids. Germline CDR1 and CDR2: SEHNR and FQNEAQ (reference sequence). Trimming took 5 bases from V and 5 from J, leaving 10 bases between them.

In the case of this clone: Read coverage stops 3 residues before the CDR3 terminus; the germline J gene supplies the remainder. This chain uses TRBV13 with TRBJ1-1; the match to TRBD1 covers 7 bases. The CDR3 spans 13 residues. V shed 5 bases and J 1 base; nucleotides not matched to a gene: 1. CDR1 PRHDT and CDR2 FYEKMQ come from the germline V gene (reference sequence). The CDR3 here is CASSRTGNTEAFF. The CDR3 bases that were read are TGTGCCAGCAGCAGGACAGGGAACACTGAA.

Of note for this clone: The read comes to an end 3 residues before the CDR3 does, leaving the germline J gene to fill in the end. The chain recombines TRBV6-2 or TRBV6-3 with TRBJ1-1; D gene uncertain. This CDR3 is built from 13 residues. V was clipped by 4 bases and J by 6 bases, with 12 bases between them. Germline values: CDR1 MNHEY, CDR2 SVGEGT. The CDR3: CASSFGERAEAFF. The part of the CDR3 DNA that was read is TGTGCCAGCAGTTTTGGTGAGAGGGCTGAA.

Regarding this clone: The CDR3 extends 3 residues past the end of the read, so its final part is completed from the germline J gene. This chain connects TRBV19 to TRBJ1-5, with 8 bases that match TRBD1. This CDR3 region has 15 residues. J lost 3 bases, V lost 3 bases, and 4 bases had no gene match. Germline-derived CDR1 and CDR2 are LNHDA and SQIVND (reference sequence). The sequenced part of the CDR3 DNA is TGTGCCAGTAGTATTTCCAGGGGGCTCAATCAGCCC. Encoded protein: CASSISRGLNQP. The full CDR3 protein reads CASSISRGLNQPQHF.

About this clone itself: The CDR3 extends 3 residues past the end of the read, so its final part is completed from the germline J gene. The genes are TRBV2 and TRBJ1-2, with a tentative D call TRBD1 (5 bases). Germline assignment: CDR1 SNHLY and CDR2 FYNNEI. This CDR3 is 12 amino acids long. The V and J ends lost 8 bases and 4 bases respectively, with 11 bases between them. This CDR3 is CASHDRAYGYTF. The CDR3 bases that were read are TGTGCCAGCCACGACAGAGCCTATGGC.

CDR3 sequence reads: CASSPDRGVNSPLHF. The DNA read from the CDR3 is TGTGCCAGCAGTCCCGACAGGGGGGTGAATTCACCC. The chain uses TRBV11-2 and TRBJ1-6; 9 bases map to TRBD1. The CDR3 goes on 3 residues after the read ends, and that part is filled in from the germline J gene. The CDR3 spans 15 residues. Germline V lookup: CDR1 SGHAT, CDR2 FQNNGV. Trimming removed 6 bases from V and 7 bases from J; junction bases left unmatched: 7.

On this clone itself: Sequencing ends 3 residues short of the CDR3 end; the germline J gene provides the rest. This rearrangement joins TRBV20-1 to TRBJ2-5; D may be TRBD1 (7 bases). With 6 bases removed from V and 5 bases from J, the gap between germline ends came to 19 bases. This CDR3 region has 14 residues. Germline lookup yields CDR1 DFQATT and CDR2 SNEGSKA (reference sequence). CDR3 bases read: TGCAGTGCCCCGAAGGGGGCAGGGAGGGAGACC. Amino acid sequence: CSAPKGAGRET. The CDR3 in its entirety is CSAPKGAGRETQYF.

A remark on this clone: The junction does not match germline at one end; this may be a read error. Coverage ceases 3 residues before the CDR3 finishes, and the germline J gene fills in the end. Other DNA sequences in this specimen translate into the identical CDR3. The chain carries TRBV30 and TRBJ1-3; 8 positions match TRBD1. The length of the CDR3 is 16 residues. Germline V gives CDR1 GTSNPN, CDR2 SVGIG (reference sequence). The sequenced part of the CDR3 DNA is TGTGCCTGGAGTTCGGGACAGGTGATCTCTGGAAATACC. Its translation: CAWSSGQVISGNT. The CDR3 as a whole reads CAWSSGQVISGNTIYF.

In regard to this clone: The read ends 3 residues early relative to the CDR3; the germline J gene fills the gap. The rearrangement links TRBV20-1 to TRBJ2-7; maybe TRBD1 (6 bases). The CDR3 is 15 amino acids. Deletions cut 3 bases from V and 5 bases from J, with 20 bases between. Per the germline V gene, CDR1 is DFQATT and CDR2 is SNEGSKA (reference sequence). The covered CDR3 bases are TGCAGTGCTAGTTTTGTGGTAGGACAGTCGAACGAG. Translating gives CSASFVVGQSNE. The full CDR3 protein is CSASFVVGQSNEQYF.

Regarding this clone: The read is 3 residues too short to cover the CDR3 end, so that end is filled in from the germline J gene. The chain links TRBV10-2 to TRBJ1-1; 12 bases map to TRBD1. The CDR3 totals 13 residues. The germline V gene encodes CDR1 WSHSY and CDR2 SAAADI. The covered CDR3 bases are TGCGCCAGCAGCACGGGACAGGGGGCCTTA. Its translation: CASSTGQGAL. The CDR3 in full is CASSTGQGALAFF.

CDR3 loop: CAWKRQGDRGYTF. The covered CDR3 bases are TGTGCCTGGAAGAGGCAGGGGGATCGGGGC. V usage is TRBV30 and J usage is TRBJ1-2; 7 bases are shared with TRBD1. The DNA ends 3 residues before the CDR3 does, and the rest of the CDR3 is filled in from the germline J gene. This CDR3 region has 13 residues. Germline V CDR1 and CDR2: GTSNPN, SVGIG (reference sequence).

Turning to this clone: The sequence runs out 3 residues before the end of the CDR3; the remainder is reconstructed from the germline J gene. The gene calls are TRBV7-2 and TRBJ1-4, with 8 bases that match TRBD1. The CDR3 consists of 15 residues. The V and J ends lost 5 bases and 3 bases, in that order; junction bases with no gene match: 5. Germline V gives CDR1 SGHTA, CDR2 FQGNSA. The CDR3 bases that were read are TGTGCCAGCAGCATAGGACAGGGACCTAATGAAAAA. Amino acids: CASSIGQGPNEK. From start to end, the CDR3 is CASSIGQGPNEKLFF.

As regards this clone: The read finishes 3 residues shy of the CDR3 end, and the germline J gene is used to complete it. The rearrangement uses TRBV20-1 and TRBJ1-2, with TRBD1 as a possible D gene (5 bases). Per the germline V gene, CDR1 is DFQATT and CDR2 is SNEGSKA (reference sequence). The germline V and J ends were trimmed by 4 bases and 2 bases, with 8 bases remaining between them. The CDR3 covers 12 residues. This chain's CDR3 is CSATGMNYGYTF. The sequenced CDR3 bases are TGCAGTGCTACAGGGATGAACTATGGC.

Regarding this clone: The sequenced fragment ends 3 residues before the CDR3 boundary, so the rest is inferred from the germline J gene. The J gene is TRBJ1-4, the V gene TRBV4-1; TRBD1 agrees at 7 bases. Germline V gene sequence: CDR1 MGHRA, CDR2 YSYEKL. The CDR3 length is 14 residues. The junction had 8 bases not matched to a gene; V was cut back by 5 bases and J by 8 bases. Incomplete CDR3 DNA: TGCGCCAGCAGCTTCGACAGGGTAAACGAAAAA. It specifies CASSFDRVNEK. The CDR3 as a whole reads CASSFDRVNEKLFF.

Comment on this clone: The read ends 3 residues before the CDR3 terminus; that terminus is restored from the germline J gene. The rearrangement uses TRBV18 and TRBJ2-5; 7 bases are shared with TRBD1. The V gene's germline CDR1 is KGHSH and CDR2 LQKENI. This CDR3 is 16 amino acids long. J lost 2 bases, V lost 5 bases, and 11 bases had no gene match. CDR3: CASSSKPTGWQETQYF. The part of the CDR3 DNA that was read is TGTGCCAGCTCATCAAAGCCGACAGGGTGGCAAGAGACC. The full variable domain, with the rest looked up from reference TRBV18 and TRBJ2-5, is NAGVMQNPRHLVRRRGQEARLRCSPMKGHSHVYWYRQLPEEGLKFMVYLQKENIIDESGMPKERFSAEFPKEGPSILRIQQVVRGDSAAYFCASSSKPTGWQETQYFGPGTRLLVL.

With regard to this clone: The read halts 3 residues ahead of the CDR3 end, with the missing end drawn from the germline J gene. This chain joins TRBV18 and TRBJ1-6; 9 nucleotides line up with TRBD1. Germline CDR1 and CDR2: KGHSH and LQKENI. CDR3 length: 14 residues. V gave up 6 bases and J gave up 7 bases; unmatched junction bases: 4. The part of the CDR3 DNA that was read is TGTGCCAGCTCTATCGGACAGGGGAATTCACCC. Residues: CASSIGQGNSP. The CDR3 reads in full as CASSIGQGNSPLHF.

Notes on this clone: The read comes to an end 3 residues before the CDR3 does, leaving the germline J gene to fill in the end. The chain recombines TRBV6-2 or TRBV6-3 with TRBJ1-1; 12 nucleotides match TRBD1. The CDR3 has 16 residues. V shed 8 bases, J shed 0 bases, and the junction held 7 bases outside the gene matches. From germline, CDR1 is MNHEY and CDR2 SVGEGT. The CDR3 spells CASGSGTGGLNTEAFF. The CDR3 bases that were read are TGTGCCAGCGGCTCGGGGACAGGGGGCTTGAACACTGAA.

About this clone: From the germline J gene comes the end of the CDR3, since the read stops 3 residues before it. V is TRBV6-4 and J is TRBJ2-3, with 12 bases matching TRBD1. CDR3 length: 15 amino acids. Looked up from germline, CDR1 is MRHNA and CDR2 is SNTAGT. V was clipped by 3 bases and J by 2 bases; unmatched bases: 0. This CDR3 is CASSEGQGATDTQYF. The sequenced part of the CDR3 DNA is TGTGCCAGCAGTGAGGGACAGGGGGCCACAGATACG.